This TCR beta chain was documented in a study of T cell responses to AZD1222 COVID-19 vaccine. Here immunoSEQ multiplex PCR was the method, and the copy in TCRdb shows in-frame clones only, minus some. The table includes 86,000 or so clones, under 95% detected once. The table lists this clone with a count of one. Its antigen is as yet unknown. General study points: The study identified only five to seven AZD1222 recipients as seropositive at baseline.

The length of the CDR3 is 12 residues. The germline gives CDR1 MNHNS, CDR2 SASEGT. V lost 3 bases and J lost 9, with 9 bases in between. The clonotype originates from an adult who received the AZD1222 COVID-19 vaccine. The sequences come from peripheral blood, collected 28 days after the second AZD1222 dose. The V call is TRBV6-1, the J call TRBJ1-5; D gene uncertain. CDR3 in DNA: TGTGCCAGCAGTGAGTTCGGAATGCCCCAGCATTTT. Translated: CASSEFGMPQHF.